A single sample gave rise to the 19 T cell receptor beta chains below, sequenced in a study of response to subunit inactivated influenza vaccine. In TCRdb, the RT-PCR reads were re-called with MiXCR into one record per CDR3 protein. The data hold over 800,000 distinct CDR3 sequences, with 21% observed a single time. Sample: PBMCs from blood, taken 4 to 6 days after vaccination. The receptor source for this set is a man aged 45-65 years who received an inactivated influenza vaccine.

The genes are TRBV10-3 and TRBJ2-7, with 9 bases lining up with TRBD1. Germline assignment: CDR1 ENHRY and CDR2 SYGVKD. With 3 bases clipped from V and 0 bases from J, the junction kept 3 bases outside the gene matches. The CDR3 contains 15 residues. The CDR3, as DNA: TGTGCCATCAGTGACCTGGGACAGGGCTCCTACGAGCAGTACTTC. As protein: CAISDLGQGSYEQYF.

Concerning this clonotype: Sequence at one end of the junction differs from germline and may be a read error. V and J are TRBV29-1 and TRBJ2-3; TRBD1 agrees at 7 bases. CDR3 length equals 13 residues. Germline CDR1 SQVTM, CDR2 ANQGSEA. CDR3 coding DNA: TGCAGCGATCGGGACAGAGTCACAGATGCGCAGTATTTT. The encoded protein is CSDRDRVTDAQYF.

The rearrangement joins TRBV18 to TRBJ2-7; no definite D call. The CDR3 has 14 amino acids. V was clipped by 6 bases and J by 9 bases, with 21 bases between them. Per germline, CDR1 KGHSH and CDR2 LQKENI. The CDR3, as DNA: TGTGCCAGCTCGTCTTCGCGGACCGTACGTGGGCAGTACTTC. The encoded protein is CASSSSRTVRGQYF. Full variable domain (missing parts from reference TRBV18 and TRBJ2-7): NAGVMQNPRHLVRRRGQEARLRCSPMKGHSHVYWYRQLPEEGLKFMVYLQKENIIDESGMPKERFSAEFPKEGPSILRIQQVVRGDSAAYFCASSSSRTVRGQYFGPGTRLTVT.

The rearrangement links TRBV3-1 to TRBJ2-3; D could derive from TRBD1 or TRBD2 (5 bases each). V was cut by 1 base and J by 2 bases, with 10 bases left in between. The germline V gene has CDR1 LGHDT and CDR2 YNNKEL (reference sequence). The CDR3 is 15 amino acids. CDR3 bases: TGTGCCAGCAGCCAAGTTTCCGGGGCCACAGATACGCAGTATTTT. This codes for CASSQVSGATDTQYF.

The chain couples TRBV20-1 to TRBJ2-3, with TRBD2 matching over 10 bases. The trim removed 5 bases at V and 3 bases at J, leaving 5 bases unmatched. This CDR3 has 14 amino acids. Germline lookup yields CDR1 DFQATT and CDR2 SNEGSKA (reference sequence). This CDR3 is CSALSGGRTDTQYF. DNA for the CDR3: TGCAGTGCTCTTAGCGGGGGGAGGACAGATACGCAGTATTTT.

This chain connects TRBV11-2 to TRBJ2-7, with D possibly matching TRBD2 (5 bases). Germline V gene lookup returns CDR1 SGHAT and CDR2 FQNNGV. This CDR3 contains 15 residues. The V end lost 1 base, the J end lost 4 bases, and 14 bases lay between the germline ends. The CDR3 nucleotides read TGTGCCAGCAGCTTAGTCGGACTCGATTTTTACGAGCAGTACTTC. It codes for CASSLVGLDFYEQYF. The full variable domain, with the rest looked up from reference TRBV11-2 and TRBJ2-7, is EAGVAQSPRYKIIEKRQSVAFWCNPISGHATLYWYQQILGQGPKLLIQFQNNGVVDDSQLPKDRFSAERLKGVDSTLKIQPAKLEDSAVYLCASSLVGLDFYEQYFGPGTRLTVT.

Ten or more counts support this clonotype. The rearrangement links TRBV10-3 to TRBJ2-7; possible D gene TRBD2, 5 bases. The CDR3 extends over 13 amino acids. V was cut by 4 bases and J by 5 bases, with 12 bases left in between. Germline lookup yields CDR1 ENHRY and CDR2 SYGVKD. CDR3 in amino acids: CAISGTSADEQYF. Written as DNA, the CDR3 is TGTGCCATCAGTGGGACTTCGGCGGACGAGCAGTACTTC.

The CDR3 DNA reads TGCGCGAGCGGGACCCCAGGCACCGGGGAGCTGTTTTTT. Translation gives CASGTPGTGELFF. The V gene is TRBV4-3, the J gene TRBJ2-2; 7 positions match TRBD2. The germline V gene has CDR1 LGHNA and CDR2 YSLEER. The CDR3 loop spans 13 amino acids.

The rearrangement joins TRBV28 to TRBJ1-5; 8 bases agree with TRBD1. The length of the CDR3 is 16 residues. The V gene's germline CDR1 is MDHEN and CDR2 SYDVKM. With 5 bases clipped from V and 0 bases from J, the junction kept 6 bases outside the gene matches. CDR3 loop: CASSPRTGISNQPQHF. CDR3 nucleotides: TGTGCCAGCAGTCCACGGACAGGGATTAGCAATCAGCCCCAGCATTTT.

Only a few counts were recorded for this clonotype. The rearrangement joins TRBV20-1 to TRBJ1-5, with TRBD1 as a possible D gene (5 bases). CDR1 is DFQATT, CDR2 SNEGSKA, per germline (reference sequence). The CDR3 has 14 residues. The V and J ends lost 0 bases and 7 bases respectively, with 13 bases between them. The CDR3 is CSARDPAGRQPQHF. The CDR3 DNA is TGCAGTGCTAGAGATCCGGCAGGGCGACAGCCCCAGCATTTT.

In this sample, this clonotype turned up a few times. The CDR3 DNA sequence: TGTGCCAGCAGTCACCGACGACAGGGAGTTGTGCGCGAGACCCAGTACTTC. It yields the protein CASSHRRQGVVRETQYF. The genes are TRBV12-3 or TRBV12-4 and TRBJ2-5, with 7 bases fitting TRBD1. CDR3 size: 17 residues. J was trimmed by 5 bases and V by 5 bases; bases with no gene match: 17.

This clonotype was seen a few times. The CDR3 spells CASSYSTASGYNEQFF. The CDR3, as DNA: TGTGCCAGCAGTTACTCGACGGCTAGCGGCTACAATGAGCAGTTCTTC. The chain couples TRBV6-5 to TRBJ2-1; 7 nucleotides agree with TRBD2. Unmatched junction bases numbered 5, after V lost 0 bases and J lost 3 bases. This CDR3 is 16 amino acids long. Germline lookup yields CDR1 MNHEY and CDR2 SVGAGI.

This clonotype was detected only a few times. This chain joins TRBV6-5 and TRBJ2-5; a weak D match, TRBD1 (7 bases). V dropped 9 bases and J dropped 4 bases, with 15 bases sitting between them. The CDR3 spans 13 residues. The germline gives CDR1 MNHEY, CDR2 SVGAGI. The CDR3 reads CASRYRGGETQYF. CDR3 bases: TGTGCCAGTCGATACAGGGGAGGAGAGACCCAGTACTTC.

V usage is TRBV12-3 or TRBV12-4 and J usage is TRBJ2-3; 8 bases match TRBD2. This CDR3 contains 17 residues. Unmatched junction bases numbered 8, after V lost 3 bases and J lost 0 bases. Here the CDR3 reads CASSLGVSGTSTDTQYF. CDR3 in DNA: TGTGCCAGCAGTTTGGGGGTTAGCGGGACAAGCACAGATACGCAGTATTTT.

This clonotype was seen many times. The chain carries TRBV29-1 and TRBJ2-2; unclear D gene. This CDR3 region has 13 residues. In germline, CDR1 is SQVTM, CDR2 ANQGSEA. The ends were cut back, 4 bases at V and 1 base at J, with 7 bases in the middle. CDR3 residues: CSVGILNTGELFF. The CDR3 DNA sequence: TGCAGCGTTGGGATCTTGAACACCGGGGAGCTGTTTTTT.

This clonotype has just a few counts. The genes are TRBV20-1 and TRBJ2-1; 12 bases are a match to TRBD1. CDR1 and CDR2 from the germline V gene are DFQATT and SNEGSKA (reference sequence). The CDR3 has 14 amino acids. With V trimmed by 1 base and J by 7 bases, 2 bases remained unmatched. The DNA for the CDR3 is TGCAGTGCTAGAGGGGACAGGGGGCTTAATGAGCAGTTCTTC. It specifies CSARGDRGLNEQFF.

The V and J genes are TRBV4-2 and TRBJ2-1, with no clear D. Germline V gene data show CDR1 as LGHNA and CDR2 as YNFKEQ. Trimming took off 4 bases at V and 5 bases at J, with 12 bases between the two ends. CDR3 length: 14 residues. The CDR3 region has the DNA TGTGCCAGCAGCCTGGGTCCCCCGAACAATGAGCAGTTCTTC. Its translation is CASSLGPPNNEQFF.

The J gene is TRBJ1-1, the V gene TRBV29-1; D not certain. V lost 7 bases, J lost 3 bases, and 15 bases lay in between. CDR3 length equals 13 residues. The germline gives CDR1 SQVTM, CDR2 ANQGSEA. The CDR3 loop is CSARDRSDTEAFF. The CDR3 DNA reads TGCAGCGCCCGAGACCGGAGTGACACTGAAGCTTTCTTT.

This chain uses TRBV6-2 or TRBV6-3 with TRBJ2-7, with D unresolved. Trimming cost V 7 bases and J 0 bases, with 16 bases left between them. The CDR3 has 15 amino acids. The germline V gene has CDR1 MNHEY and CDR2 SVGEGT. CDR3 DNA sequence: TGTGCCAGCACCAGTTTCAGGACGGCCTCCTACGAGCAGTACTTC. This encodes CASTSFRTASYEQYF.